The 10 T cell receptor beta chains in this list originate from one sample, sequenced in a study of OX40 agonist ivuxolimab in advanced cancers. Using immunoSEQ multiplex PCR, the repertoire was profiled, and TCRdb retains in-frame clones only, with some absent. This sample has fewer than 25,000 clones, with around 85% found just once. The material sequenced was CD4+ or CD8+ T cells sorted from blood, taken in a trial of the OX40 agonist ivuxolimab. These receptors came from an adult with an advanced solid tumor such as melanoma, head and neck, liver or kidney cancer.

The rearrangement uses TRBV9 and TRBJ2-5, with no clear D. The CDR3 is 14 amino acids. The V end lost 3 bases, the J end lost 2 bases, and 11 bases lay between the germline ends. From germline, CDR1 is SGDLS and CDR2 YYNGEE. The CDR3 region is CASSASPLQETQYF. The CDR3, as DNA: TGTGCCAGCAGCGCCTCCCCTCTACAAGAGACCCAGTACTTC.

The table lists this clone with a count of one. The chain couples TRBV12-5 to TRBJ2-1, with 11 bases that match TRBD2. Germline assignment: CDR1 LGHNT and CDR2 FRNRAP. This CDR3 region has 16 residues. Trimming took 3 bases from V and 2 from J; bases not matched to a gene: 3. This CDR3 reads CASGFVAGGPYNEQFF. As DNA, the CDR3 is TGTGCTAGTGGTTTTGTAGCGGGAGGGCCCTACAATGAGCAGTTCTTC.

The chain combines TRBV5-1 with TRBJ1-1, with D unresolved. The CDR3 length is 15 residues. Between the trimmed V and J ends, which lost 1 base and 0 bases, there was a span of 10 bases. The germline V gene encodes CDR1 SGHRS and CDR2 YFSETQ. The CDR3 protein is CASSLYNRMNTEAFF. In DNA form, the CDR3 reads TGCGCCAGCAGCTTGTATAATCGCATGAACACTGAAGCTTTCTTT. Looking up the rest from reference TRBV5-1 and TRBJ1-1 gives the full variable domain: KAGVTQTPRYLIKTRGQQVTLSCSPISGHRSVSWYQQTPGQGLQFLFEYFSETQRNKGNFPGRFSGRQFSNSRSEMNVSTLELGDSALYLCASSLYNRMNTEAFFGQGTRLTVV.

The chain employs TRBV11-2 and TRBJ2-7; D gene uncertain. Germline loops: CDR1 SGHAT, CDR2 FQNNGV. The CDR3 has 14 amino acids. Trimming took 1 base from V and 3 from J, leaving 10 bases between them. This CDR3 reads CASSLAFIGYEQYF. Written as DNA, the CDR3 is TGTGCCAGCAGCTTAGCTTTTATCGGCTACGAGCAGTACTTC.

This chain links TRBV7-9 with TRBJ1-4, with 10 bases matching TRBD1. The CDR3 runs 14 residues. The trim removed 8 bases at V and 6 bases at J, leaving 6 bases unmatched. Germline-derived CDR1 and CDR2 are SEHNR and FQNEAQ (reference sequence). CDR3 sequence reads: CASGIGTGDEKLFF. In nucleotides, the CDR3 is TGTGCCAGCGGGATCGGGACAGGGGATGAAAAACTGTTTTTT.

CDR3 sequence (DNA): TGTGCCAGTAGCCCCTTTGAGGGGGCGGGTCAGCCCCAGCATTTT. Translated, it gives CASSPFEGAGQPQHF. V is TRBV19 and J is TRBJ1-5; 7 nucleotides match TRBD1. The CDR3 contains 15 residues. Trimming removed 6 bases from V and 6 bases from J; junction bases left unmatched: 11. The germline CDR1 and CDR2 sequences are LNHDA and SQIVND (reference sequence).

The chain is built from TRBV6-5 and TRBJ2-7; possible D gene TRBD1, 6 bases. The CDR3 has 15 residues. The V end was cut by 5 bases, the J end by 2 bases, with 16 bases between. In germline, CDR1 is MNHEY, CDR2 SVGAGI. CDR3: CASSRHRDSTYEQYF. CDR3 bases: TGTGCCAGCAGTCGTCACAGGGATTCCACCTACGAGCAGTACTTC.

The V and J genes are TRBV19 and TRBJ2-7; 11 bases line up with TRBD2. Trimming cost V 2 bases and J 3 bases; bases outside gene matches: 3. This CDR3 contains 15 residues. Germline lookup yields CDR1 LNHDA and CDR2 SQIVND (reference sequence). The CDR3 region is CASSILAGGFYEQYF. The CDR3 nucleotides read TGTGCCAGTAGTATACTAGCGGGAGGTTTCTACGAGCAGTACTTC.

This clone is a singleton in its sample. This chain links TRBV9 with TRBJ2-5, with D possibly being TRBD1 (5 bases). The germline V and J ends were trimmed by 0 bases and 5 bases, with 11 bases remaining between them. The CDR3 totals 14 residues. Germline CDR1 reads SGDLS; CDR2 reads YYNGEE. CDR3 amino acids: CASSVGGVVETQYF. For the CDR3, the DNA is TGTGCCAGCAGCGTAGGGGGCGTAGTCGAGACCCAGTACTTC.

The V gene is TRBV2, the J gene TRBJ2-5; possible D gene TRBD1, 5 bases. The CDR3 totals 12 residues. Germline assignment: CDR1 SNHLY and CDR2 FYNNEI. The V end lost 6 bases, the J end lost 5 bases, and 10 bases lay between the germline ends. This CDR3 reads CASRIGVETQYF. The CDR3 DNA follows: TGTGCCAGCAGAATAGGGGTTGAGACCCAGTACTTC.